The 32 T cell receptor beta chains given below trace back to one sample, sequenced in a study of cytomegalovirus exposure and HLA in healthy donors. With 60 Vbeta and 13 Jbeta primers, the PCR was carried out. Produced via immunoSEQ multiplex PCR; TCRdb's table is partial and in-frame only. The sample has under 150,000 clones, 60% to 80% seen once. Sequenced input: PBMCs. All receptors derive from a woman aged 60-75 years in good health and CMV-seropositive.

The chain carries TRBV7-3 and TRBJ2-1, with 10 bases that match TRBD2. The CDR3 spans 15 residues. V trimming: 5 bases; J trimming: 4 bases; junction bases outside the gene matches: 5. Germline CDR1 reads SGHTA; CDR2 reads FQGTGA. The CDR3 loop reads CASSHRLAGYNEQFF. The CDR3 DNA reads as TGTGCCAGCAGCCACCGACTAGCGGGTTACAATGAGCAGTTCTTC.

The V and J genes are TRBV6-5 and TRBJ1-5; 12 bases are a match to TRBD1. V shed 4 bases, J shed 4 bases, and the junction held 5 bases outside the gene matches. CDR1 is MNHEY, CDR2 SVGAGI, per germline. The CDR3 runs to 16 residues. The CDR3 loop reads CASSWDRGLGNQPQHF. The CDR3 DNA reads as TGTGCCAGCAGTTGGGACAGGGGGCTAGGTAATCAGCCCCAGCATTTT.

The V and J genes are TRBV7-3 and TRBJ2-7, with D perhaps matching TRBD2 (6 bases). The CDR3 is 18 residues long. Trimming removed 2 bases from V and 0 bases from J, with 20 bases in between. Germline values: CDR1 SGHTA, CDR2 FQGTGA. The CDR3 is CASSLYGPTATSSYEQYF. The CDR3 DNA is TGTGCCAGCAGCTTATACGGGCCTACTGCGACTAGCTCCTACGAGCAGTACTTC.

The rearrangement uses TRBV7-9 and TRBJ2-3, with 10 bases identical to TRBD2. V lost 1 base, J lost 6 bases, and 7 bases stayed unmatched. CDR3 length: 16 amino acids. Per germline, CDR1 SEHNR and CDR2 FQNEAQ (reference sequence). This chain's CDR3 is CASSLGLAGAEDTQYF. DNA of the CDR3: TGTGCCAGCAGCTTAGGGCTAGCGGGGGCGGAGGATACGCAGTATTTT.

The chain is built from TRBV21-1 and TRBJ1-1; the table assigns TRBD1, which was not confirmed against the DNA. TRBV21-1 counts as a pseudogene. CDR3 size: 15 residues. The CDR3, as DNA: TGTGCCAGCAGCAAAGAAGGGACAGTCAACACTGAAGCTTTCTTT. It codes for CASSKEGTVNTEAFF.

The V gene is TRBV7-3, the J gene TRBJ2-1; maybe TRBD2 (5 bases). The ends were cut back, 0 bases at V and 6 bases at J, with 12 bases in the middle. The CDR3 has 15 residues. Germline lookup yields CDR1 SGHTA and CDR2 FQGTGA. The CDR3 nucleotides read TGTGCCAGCAGCTTAACCCACGGGGTGGCCAATGAGCAGTTCTTC. Translating gives CASSLTHGVANEQFF.

This clone was seen only once. The rearrangement links TRBV9 to TRBJ1-2; D is perhaps TRBD1 (6 bases). V was shortened by 0 bases and J by 8 bases, with 20 bases between the two germline ends. The CDR3 is 16 amino acids. Germline V gene lookup returns CDR1 SGDLS and CDR2 YYNGEE. The CDR3 loop is CASSVGEGTLFKGYTF. DNA for the CDR3: TGTGCCAGCAGCGTAGGAGAGGGGACACTTTTCAAGGGCTACACCTTC.

The V and J genes are TRBV6-5 and TRBJ1-1; 7 bases map to TRBD1. The CDR3 is 14 amino acids. Germline CDR1 is MNHEY and CDR2 is SVGAGI. Trimming cost V 5 bases and J 4 bases; bases outside gene matches: 7. The CDR3 loop is CASSTRTGPTEAFF. DNA of the CDR3: TGTGCCAGCAGTACCCGGACAGGCCCCACTGAAGCTTTCTTT.

The chain carries TRBV6-6 and TRBJ1-1, with D perhaps matching TRBD1 (5 bases). Trimming took 6 bases from V and 1 from J, leaving 12 bases between them. The CDR3 extends over 14 amino acids. Germline CDR1 and CDR2: MNHNY and SVGAGI (reference sequence). CDR3 in DNA: TGTGCCAGCAGCCTCAACACAGGGAACACTGAAGCTTTCTTT. Protein sequence: CASSLNTGNTEAFF.

The V and J genes are TRBV7-9 and TRBJ1-2, with 9 bases lining up with TRBD1. Trimming removed 4 bases from V and 7 bases from J; junction bases left unmatched: 7. Germline V lookup: CDR1 SEHNR, CDR2 FQNEAQ (reference sequence). CDR3 length equals 14 residues. CDR3 region: CASSCTGGLCGYTF. CDR3 in DNA: TGTGCCAGCAGCTGCACAGGGGGCCTCTGTGGCTACACCTTC.

The chain is built from TRBV5-1 and TRBJ2-3; TRBD1 agrees at 7 bases. CDR3 length equals 14 residues. CDR1 and CDR2 (germline): SGHRS, YFSETQ. V shed 5 bases, J shed 2 bases, and the junction held 5 bases outside the gene matches. CDR3 DNA sequence: TGCGCCAGCAGTCCGGGACAGCTCACAGATACGCAGTATTTT. Protein sequence: CASSPGQLTDTQYF.

This rearrangement joins TRBV6-5 to TRBJ1-2, with D hard to call. Per germline, CDR1 MNHEY and CDR2 SVGAGI. The CDR3 runs 12 residues. The V end was cut by 4 bases, the J end by 8 bases, with 11 bases between. The DNA of the CDR3 is TGTGCCAGCAGTTCCCCGAGCTTAGGCTACACCTTC. Translated: CASSSPSLGYTF.

The chain links TRBV19 to TRBJ2-1; no firm D call. CDR1 and CDR2 (germline): LNHDA, SQIVND (reference sequence). This CDR3 has 11 residues. Trimming stripped 3 bases from V and 8 bases from J, with 5 bases between. DNA of the CDR3: TGTGCCAGTAGTATTCTCCATGAGCAGTTCTTC. Translating it yields CASSILHEQFF.

V and J are TRBV5-1 and TRBJ2-1, with TRBD1 as a possible D gene (5 bases). V was shortened by 5 bases and J by 6 bases, with 12 bases between the two germline ends. The V gene's germline CDR1 is SGHRS and CDR2 YFSETQ. The CDR3 spans 13 residues. CDR3 bases: TGCGCCAGCAGGTTCAGGGCCCTCAATGAGCAGTTCTTC. Translated, it gives CASRFRALNEQFF.

The chain couples TRBV7-3 to TRBJ2-7; D perhaps matches TRBD1 (5 bases). CDR3 size: 13 residues. V lost 5 bases to trimming and J lost 7 bases, with 15 bases between them. Germline CDR1 reads SGHTA; CDR2 reads FQGTGA. The CDR3 nucleotides read TGTGCCAGCAGCGACTTGGGGCCAACTGAGCAGTACTTC. Its translation is CASSDLGPTEQYF.

This chain connects TRBV2 to TRBJ2-3; 12 positions agree with TRBD1. The CDR3 length is 14 residues. Germline V CDR1 and CDR2: SNHLY, FYNNEI. With 6 bases clipped from V and 4 bases from J, the junction kept 2 bases outside the gene matches. This chain's CDR3 is CASRRDRGPDTQYF. The CDR3 DNA sequence: TGTGCCAGCAGAAGGGACAGGGGGCCAGATACGCAGTATTTT. The full variable domain, completed using reference TRBV2 and TRBJ2-3, is EPEVTQTPSHQVTQMGQEVILRCVPISNHLYFYWYRQILGQKVEFLVSFYNNEISEKSEIFDDQFSVERPDGSNFTLKIRSTKLEDSAMYFCASRRDRGPDTQYFGPGTRLTVL.

This chain joins TRBV5-1 and TRBJ2-1; D is possibly TRBD2 (6 bases). CDR1 is SGHRS and CDR2 is YFSETQ in the germline V gene. This CDR3 is built from 13 residues. Trimming took off 4 bases at V and 6 bases at J, with 11 bases between the two ends. The chain's CDR3 is CASSLTSSNEQFF. CDR3 in DNA: TGCGCCAGCAGCCTCACTAGCTCCAATGAGCAGTTCTTC.

A single count supports this clone. This chain uses TRBV29-1 with TRBJ1-1; D gene ambiguous. CDR1 is SQVTM and CDR2 is ANQGSEA in the germline V gene. The length of the CDR3 is 13 residues. Trimming pared 4 bases from V and 0 bases from J, leaving 9 bases between. Here the CDR3 DNA reads TGCAGCGTTGCAGACCTTATGAACACTGAAGCTTTCTTT. Amino acids: CSVADLMNTEAFF. Together with reference TRBV29-1 and TRBJ1-1, the CDR3 gives the full variable domain: SAVISQKPSRDICQRGTSLTIQCQVDSQVTMMFWYRQQPGQSLTLIATANQGSEATYESGFVIDKFPISRPNLTFSTLTVSNMSPEDSSIYLCSVADLMNTEAFFGQGTRLTVV.

A few counts support this clone. This chain links TRBV7-9 with TRBJ1-3, with 9 bases identical to TRBD1. CDR1 is SEHNR, CDR2 FQNEAQ, per germline (reference sequence). The CDR3 consists of 16 residues. V lost 5 bases to trimming and J lost 2 bases; unmatched junction nucleotides: 7. The CDR3 loop reads CASSHMDRGPGNTIYF. CDR3 coding DNA: TGTGCCAGCAGCCACATGGACAGGGGCCCTGGAAACACCATATATTTT.

This rearrangement joins TRBV7-3 to TRBJ1-2, with D tentatively TRBD1 (5 bases). The CDR3 runs 15 residues. Trimming took 0 bases from V and 8 from J, leaving 16 bases between them. Per the germline V gene, CDR1 is SGHTA and CDR2 is FQGTGA. The CDR3 bases are TGTGCCAGCAGCTTAACCCAGGGATCCCCAGGGGGCTACACCTTC. Protein sequence: CASSLTQGSPGGYTF.

V is TRBV7-9 and J is TRBJ1-1; a weak D match, TRBD1 (6 bases). The length of the CDR3 is 14 residues. Trimming stripped 8 bases from V and 0 bases from J, with 13 bases between. Germline-derived CDR1 and CDR2 are SEHNR and FQNEAQ (reference sequence). CDR3 nucleotide sequence: TGTGCCAGCTCCAGGGGTTCCATGAACACTGAAGCTTTCTTT. Amino acid sequence: CASSRGSMNTEAFF. The variable domain in full, completed from reference TRBV7-9 and TRBJ1-1, reads DTGVSQNPRHKITKRGQNVTFRCDPISEHNRLYWYRQTLGQGPEFLTYFQNEAQLEKSRLLSDRFSAERPKGSFSTLEIQRTEQGDSAMYLCASSRGSMNTEAFFGQGTRLTVV.

The chain has TRBV7-9 and TRBJ2-5; D is perhaps TRBD1 (6 bases). V lost 5 bases and J lost 0, with 13 bases in between. This CDR3 region has 15 residues. Germline V gene sequence: CDR1 SEHNR, CDR2 FQNEAQ (reference sequence). The CDR3, as DNA: TGTGCCAGCAGCCCCAGGGACATACACCAAGAGACCCAGTACTTC. Its protein product is CASSPRDIHQETQYF.

This clone was seen a few times. The chain is built from TRBV11-2 and TRBJ1-3; D might be TRBD1 (6 bases). V lost 3 bases and J 0 bases, leaving 9 bases between the germline ends. Germline V gene data show CDR1 as SGHAT and CDR2 as FQNNGV. The CDR3 has 15 residues. The CDR3 nucleotides are TGTGCCAGCAGCTTGGGACACAGCTCTGGAAACACCATATATTTT. Its protein product is CASSLGHSSGNTIYF.

The chain uses TRBV18 and TRBJ1-1, with D possibly matching TRBD1 (5 bases). Germline values: CDR1 KGHSH, CDR2 LQKENI. Between the trimmed V and J ends, which lost 8 bases and 0 bases, there was a span of 19 bases. The CDR3 extends over 16 amino acids. The CDR3 is CASPKPVGHVNTEAFF. The CDR3 nucleotides read TGTGCCAGCCCTAAGCCAGTGGGGCATGTGAACACTGAAGCTTTCTTT.

This clone was counted between two and nine times. The V call is TRBV7-9, the J call TRBJ1-3; maybe TRBD1 (6 bases). Trimming stripped 5 bases from V and 0 bases from J, with 11 bases between. The CDR3 spans 15 residues. Germline lookup yields CDR1 SEHNR and CDR2 FQNEAQ (reference sequence). CDR3 nucleotide sequence: TGTGCCAGCAGCGTCTACAGGGACTCTGGAAACACCATATATTTT. Its translation: CASSVYRDSGNTIYF.

The CDR3 DNA reads TGTGCCACCAGCAGACCGTACTTATCGGCAACTAATGAAAAACTGTTTTTT. Translation gives CATSRPYLSATNEKLFF. This chain uses TRBV15 with TRBJ1-4; no clear D gene. The CDR3 loop spans 17 amino acids. Germline loops: CDR1 LNHNV, CDR2 YYDKDF (reference sequence). V was cut by 2 bases and J by 0 bases, with 13 bases left in between.

The chain has TRBV11-2 and TRBJ1-6; possibly TRBD1 for D (6 bases). Trimming took off 3 bases at V and 10 bases at J, with 16 bases between the two ends. From germline, CDR1 is SGHAT and CDR2 FQNNGV. This CDR3 is 15 amino acids long. CDR3 loop: CASSFHTGLGSPLHF. The CDR3 region has the DNA TGTGCCAGCAGCTTTCACACAGGGTTGGGATCACCCCTCCACTTT.

This clone was found a few times. V usage is TRBV19 and J usage is TRBJ1-5, with a possible D match to TRBD1 (5 bases). Germline values: CDR1 LNHDA, CDR2 SQIVND (reference sequence). The CDR3 consists of 17 residues. Trimming shortened V by 5 bases and J by 1 base, and 18 bases separated the two germline ends. The CDR3 DNA follows: TGTGCCAGTAGTTTAGGCCCGGGGGGGGGAAGCAATCAGCCCCAGCATTTT. Protein sequence: CASSLGPGGGSNQPQHF.

CDR3 bases: TGTGCCATCAGTGAGGGACCCGGACAGTCCCAGTCAGGGTTCTTC. Its translation: CAISEGPGQSQSGFF. V is TRBV10-3 and J is TRBJ2-1, with D possibly TRBD1 on 6 matching bases. The germline CDR1 and CDR2 sequences are ENHRY and SYGVKD. V dropped 2 bases and J dropped 15 bases, with 23 bases sitting between them. The CDR3 sequence is 15 residues long.

The rearrangement links TRBV10-3 to TRBJ2-5; 11 positions match TRBD2. V shed 4 bases, J shed 4 bases, and the junction held 14 bases outside the gene matches. The CDR3 contains 18 residues. Germline V gives CDR1 ENHRY, CDR2 SYGVKD. Here the CDR3 reads CAISGDSGGARGVETQYF. In nucleotides, the CDR3 is TGTGCCATCAGTGGAGATAGCGGGGGGGCTAGAGGGGTAGAGACCCAGTACTTC.

The table lists this clone with a count of one. This chain joins TRBV29-1 and TRBJ2-7; 10 bases are shared with TRBD1. The CDR3 is 12 residues long. J lost 7 bases, V lost 7 bases, and 7 bases had no gene match. Looked up from germline, CDR1 is SQVTM and CDR2 is ANQGSEA. The CDR3 coding sequence is TGCAGCGGAGACAGGGGGCAAGGGGAGCAGTACTTC. Encoded protein: CSGDRGQGEQYF.

This chain uses TRBV29-1 with TRBJ2-3; D ambiguous. Looked up from germline, CDR1 is SQVTM and CDR2 is ANQGSEA. The V end lost 0 bases, the J end lost 6 bases, and 7 bases lay between the germline ends. This CDR3 spans 12 amino acids. The CDR3: CSVEDPGDTQYF. The CDR3 bases are TGCAGCGTTGAAGATCCCGGGGATACGCAGTATTTT.